This TCR beta chain is drawn from a study of beta chain features in type 1 diabetes (dated by TCRdb to between 2017 and 2018). Context from the whole study: No differences in mean age, gender distribution, total cell number or subset yield were found between patients and healthy donors. Whereas all 30 or so donors provided naive and central memory subsets, regulatory and stem cell-like memory subsets were isolated from just 8 patients and about eight healthy donors. The study compared the TCRB repertoires of sorted circulating CD4+ T cell subsets in recently diagnosed type 1 diabetes patients with those in matched healthy donors. Across all samples, 107,917,701 sorted cells were examined, and cell number per subset correlated strongly with RNA yield. Overall study results and their limits: Type 1 diabetes patients showed a moderate but significant shortening of TCRB CDR3 length in all four CD4+ subsets. At VDJ recombination sites, patients with type 1 diabetes made fewer insertions and deleted more nucleotides, a pattern implying thymic rearrangement abnormalities. Because the HLA sub-analyses included only small numbers of individuals, any influence of HLA type on TCRB rearrangement was left unresolved. Because cDNA rather than genomic DNA was sequenced, highly expressing activated cells could have been over-represented, although no difference in activation and CD3 levels was found between groups. Naive, central memory and regulatory TCRB repertoires appeared to be more similar among patients than among healthy donors. Shorter templates might have been favored by PCR, but patient and control samples were amplified and corrected together, so both groups would have been affected equally by any skew.

This clone was detected a few times. There is no known antigen for this receptor. No clone much larger than this one lies a single base away; base qualities are absent. From each donor, a single peripheral blood sample of 100 to 150 mL on average was drawn into heparinised tubes. Using a panel that included CD45RO, CCR7, CD25, CD127, CD95 and CD27, naive, central memory, regulatory and stem cell-like memory CD4+ T cells were sorted on a BD FACSAria II. Purity was above 95% for every sorted population. PBMCs were isolated immediately by Lymphoprep density gradient centrifugation and stained directly without culture. Samples were stained and sorted in pairs, with one healthy donor and one patient per experiment, so that batch effects were minimized. All of the isolated RNA was reverse transcribed with the High Capacity cDNA Reverse Transcription Kit, so expressed TCRB transcripts were sequenced. Deep immunoSEQ sequencing was performed on naive, central memory and regulatory T cell samples, with an average of around 3.5 million total reads per sample. After sorted cells were lysed in RLT buffer, RNA was extracted with DNase-treated RNeasy Micro or Mini kits, with the choice depending on cell number. To prevent cross-contamination, every cell subset was processed on its own, while patient and healthy donor samples were processed together. TCRB sequences were amplified from cDNA with the immunoSEQ multiplex PCR, producing 87-bp fragments spanning the CDR3 region. Sequencing of the amplicons was done on the Illumina HiSeq platform. In the authors' own workflow: Synthetic template baselines were used to correct PCR bias computationally, reads within Hamming distance 2 were collapsed, and singletons that could not be merged were discarded. Reads were aligned against IMGT so that V, D and J genes, CDR3 length and insertions or deletions at six rearrangement sites could be assigned. Within each subset, clonotype counts were normalized to sorted cell number, and only after that were true diversity and Gini coefficients computed with the tcR R package. The overlap coefficient, calculated on TCRB nucleotide sequences, was used to quantify repertoire sharing. The table was pulled from immuneACCESS by TCRdb, which kept in-frame rearrangements only. Such tables lose some clones; where checked, under half of the loss comes from unresolved V genes, and the rest has no known cause. The V and J calls and clone size were taken over from that table, and D and trimming were inferred from the DNA. This sample lists roughly 150,000 clones; over 6% were detected once. Of the sample, under 0.55% is held by the ten largest clones.

Trimming accounts for 1 base at V and 3 bases at J, while the number of junction bases matched to no gene is 7. CDR1 and CDR2 are read off the germline V gene as KGHSH and LQKENI. The CDR3 runs 16 residues from the cysteine to the phenylalanine. Only the CDR3 region is kept as DNA, spanning 48 bases read in frame from base 1. Input material: central memory CD4+ T cells from blood. The chain is made from TRBV18 and TRBJ2-7, with 9 middle bases fitting TRBD2. The origin of this receptor is a man younger than 35 with type 1 diabetes. The CDR3 is CASSPQRAAGGYEQYF. The nucleotides are TGTGCCAGCTCACCACAAAGGGCAGCGGGAGGCTACGAGCAGTACTTC.